This T cell receptor beta chain was captured in a study of T cell responses to AZD1222 COVID-19 vaccine. The length of the CDR3 is 14 residues. Trimming took 2 bases from V and 7 from J, leaving 12 bases between them. Germline loops: CDR1 MDHEN, CDR2 SYDVKM. Assay used: immunoSEQ multiplex PCR; TCRdb lists only in-frame clones, some missing. The table shows roughly 110,000 clones, with approximately 92% occurring only once. The receptor's source is an adult who received the AZD1222 COVID-19 vaccine. The sequencing used peripheral blood, collected 28 days after the second AZD1222 dose. The chain employs TRBV28 and TRBJ1-5, with D uncertain. CDR3 amino acids: CASSLGPIGQPQHF. The CDR3 coding sequence is TGTGCCAGCAGTTTAGGCCCTATAGGCCAGCCCCAGCATTTT. Based on the CDR3 plus reference TRBV28 and TRBJ1-5, the full variable domain is DVKVTQSSRYLVKRTGEKVFLECVQDMDHENMFWYRQDPGLGLRLIYFSYDVKMKEKGDIPEGYSVSREKKERFSLILESASTNQTSMYLCASSLGPIGQPQHFGDGTRLSIL.